This T cell receptor beta chain was identified in a study of cytomegalovirus exposure and HLA in healthy donors. Background on the study: For the approximately 420 genotyped donors, approximately 83% fell within the Caucasian-associated ancestry cluster.

Points from the study as a whole: An analysis done earlier found most TCR beta V segments productive about 87% or about 30% of the time.

Concerning this clone: Its antigen is undetermined.

Researchers ran the PCR with 60 Vbeta and 13 Jbeta primers. Sequenced by immunoSEQ multiplex PCR; TCRdb stores in-frame clones only, minus some. The sample has 110,000 to 150,000 clones, roughly 73% seen once. The clonotype originates from a man in his forties in good health and CMV-seronegative. Sequencing input: PBMCs.

The CDR3 region has the DNA TGTGCCAGCAGCCGGGGGGGGGCAGAGGAGAGGGGCTACACCTTC. It translates to CASSRGGAEERGYTF. This chain connects TRBV7-9 to TRBJ1-2, with D maybe TRBD1 (6 bases). Trimming stripped 5 bases from V and 8 bases from J, with 21 bases between. CDR3 length: 15 amino acids. The germline V gene has CDR1 SEHNR and CDR2 FQNEAQ (reference sequence).